This TCR beta chain comes out of a study of regulatory T cells in long-lasting Graves disease. The CDR3 is 18 amino acids. Trimming shortened V by 5 bases and J by 2 bases, and 21 bases separated the two germline ends. The germline gives CDR1 SGHTA, CDR2 FQGNSA. Library construction for TCR beta used iRepertoire HTBI primers and Arm-PCR of CDR3 regions. MiXCR was run by TCRdb on the multiplex PCR reads, yielding one entry per CDR3 protein. This repertoire shows a few hundred thousand distinct CDR3 sequences, roughly 16% found once; its top ten account for 20%. This clonotype was detected ten times or more. Its antigen is still unknown. Study findings and constraints: TCR diversity was lower in persistent than newly diagnosed Graves' disease.

Time point given: newly diagnosed GD, antithyroid drugs for less than 3 months. PBMC RNA served as the TCR library source. The EDTA tubes were filled with around 8.1 milliliters of drawn peripheral blood. These data are also associated with another study on T cells in Graves' hyperthyroidism and ophthalmopathy. As reported in that work: Patients showing uncontrolled infection, other autoimmune disease, pregnancy or lactation were ineligible.

The receptor was isolated from a woman in her late teens or twenties with Graves disease. The starting material was peripheral blood mononuclear cells (PBMCs), obtained at new diagnosis, from a patient treated with antithyroid drugs. The chain is built from TRBV7-2 and TRBJ2-2; D not certain. The CDR3 region is CASSPPLQPAQNTGELFF. For the CDR3, the DNA is TGTGCCAGCAGCCCGCCCCTCCAGCCCGCTCAAAACACCGGGGAGCTGTTTTTT.